The 23 T cell receptor beta chains below were found in one sample sequenced in a study of regulatory T cells in long-lasting Graves disease. Time point indicated: newly diagnosed GD, antithyroid drugs for less than 3 months. PBMC-extracted RNA yielded the TCR library. Assembly of TCR beta libraries relied on iRepertoire HTBI primers together with Arm-PCR of CDR3 regions. Each CDR3 protein gets one entry after TCRdb re-called the multiplex PCR reads with MiXCR. The data hold roughly 500,000 distinct CDR3 sequences, with approximately 13% observed a single time. The sample also formed part of further work on T cells in Graves' hyperthyroidism and ophthalmopathy.

The starting material was peripheral blood mononuclear cells (PBMCs), obtained at new diagnosis, from a patient treated with antithyroid drugs. The receptors shown here come from a man between 25 and 39 years old with Graves disease.

The V call is TRBV18, the J call TRBJ1-2; D unclear. In germline, CDR1 is KGHSH, CDR2 LQKENI. The length of the CDR3 is 13 residues. For the CDR3, the DNA is TGTGTCGGCACCACCGAGGGAAGGGTTGAGTACACCTTC. As protein: CVGTTEGRVEYTF.

This clonotype has a handful of counts. A single base separates this from a much larger clone, so it may be a read error. The chain carries TRBV7-8 and TRBJ2-2; 9 nucleotides align to TRBD2. The CDR3 is 16 amino acids. CDR1 and CDR2 (germline): SGHVS, FQNEAQ. The chain's CDR3 is CASSLLAGADTRELFF. The CDR3 DNA sequence: TGTGCCAGCAGCCTTTTAGCGGGAGCCGACACCAGGGAGCTGTTTTTT.

This clonotype appeared many times. The chain couples TRBV9 to TRBJ2-1; 8 bases line up with TRBD2. Trimming took 3 bases from V and 7 from J; bases not matched to a gene: 6. The CDR3 has 14 residues. Germline CDR1 is SGDLS and CDR2 is YYNGEE. As DNA, the CDR3 is TGTGCCAGCAGCGCGCCGGGACTAGGAAATGAGCAGTTCTTC. Encoded protein: CASSAPGLGNEQFF.

This clonotype was observed a few times. This may be a read error: a much more frequent sequence differs by one nucleotide. The chain joins TRBV12-3 or TRBV12-4 to TRBJ2-3; the match to TRBD2 covers 7 bases. The CDR3 is 14 residues long. Losses at the gene ends were 8 bases for V and 4 bases for J; bases not matched to a gene: 9. CDR3 region: CASGKRLAADTQYF. The CDR3 DNA reads TGTGCCAGCGGCAAGAGACTAGCCGCAGATACGCAGTATTTT.

Only a few counts were recorded for this clonotype. The chain uses TRBV12-3 or TRBV12-4 and TRBJ2-1, with 14 bases that match TRBD2. Germline trimming cut 6 bases from V and 7 bases from J; bases unmatched to any gene: 5. The CDR3 has 15 amino acids. The DNA of the CDR3 is TGTGCCAGCAGGGGACTAGCGGGAGCGAAAAATGAGCAGTTCTTC. Protein product: CASRGLAGAKNEQFF.

This clonotype was observed at least ten times. The chain uses TRBV7-2 and TRBJ2-7; D not resolved. With 5 bases removed from V and 3 bases from J, the gap between germline ends came to 17 bases. This CDR3 is 15 amino acids long. The germline gives CDR1 SGHTA, CDR2 FQGNSA. This CDR3 is CASSPHFSRHYEQYF. CDR3 bases: TGTGCCAGCAGCCCTCATTTCTCTAGACACTACGAGCAGTACTTC.

With respect to this clonotype: It may be a read error: a sequence one base away is much more abundant. The V gene is TRBV6-2 or TRBV6-3, the J gene TRBJ2-1; maybe TRBD2 (5 bases). The CDR3 is 14 residues long. V lost 7 bases, J lost 8 bases, and 18 bases lay in between. Per germline, CDR1 MNHEY and CDR2 SVGEGT. The CDR3 sequence: CASNYETGFDEQFF. The CDR3 coding sequence is TGTGCCAGCAATTATGAGACGGGATTCGATGAGCAGTTCTTC.

A word on this clonotype: A much larger clone differs by one base, so this may be a read error. The CDR3 loop is CASSFASTGTQYF. The DNA for the CDR3 is TGTGCCAGCAGCTTCGCTAGCACAGGTACGCAGTATTTT. The chain combines TRBV7-9 with TRBJ2-3, with D possibly being TRBD1 or TRBD2 (5 bases each). Germline CDR1 reads SEHNR; CDR2 reads FQNEAQ (reference sequence). The CDR3 extends over 13 amino acids.

This clonotype was counted many times. This sequence joins TRBV7-9 and TRBJ2-7, with D perhaps matching TRBD2 (5 bases). This CDR3 comprises 15 residues. The V and J ends lost 1 base and 3 bases respectively, with 13 bases between them. Germline assignment: CDR1 SEHNR and CDR2 FQNEAQ (reference sequence). The CDR3 DNA reads TGTGCCAGCAGCTTAGTTGGTGGGAGAGTCTACGAGCAGTACTTC. Translation gives CASSLVGGRVYEQYF.

V usage is TRBV20-1 and J usage is TRBJ1-1, with a weak D call TRBD1 (6 bases). Germline assignment: CDR1 DFQATT and CDR2 SNEGSKA (reference sequence). V lost 2 bases and J 1 base, leaving 14 bases between the germline ends. The CDR3 sequence is 15 residues long. The CDR3 is CSARLAGEPNTEAFF. The CDR3, as DNA: TGCAGTGCTAGATTGGCAGGGGAGCCGAACACTGAAGCTTTCTTT.

This clonotype has at least ten counts. The chain is built from TRBV29-1 and TRBJ2-3; possible D gene TRBD1, 5 bases. The germline CDR1 and CDR2 sequences are SQVTM and ANQGSEA. The CDR3 is made up of 11 amino acids. The CDR3 sequence: CAAFRGDTQYF. The CDR3 bases are TGCGCAGCGTTTAGGGGAGATACGCAGTATTTT.

V gene TRBV19 combines with J gene TRBJ1-2, with TRBD1 as a possible D gene (6 bases). The CDR3 loop spans 12 amino acids. Trimming took 3 bases from V and 6 from J, leaving 8 bases between them. Per the germline V gene, CDR1 is LNHDA and CDR2 is SQIVND (reference sequence). CDR3 coding DNA: TGTGCCAGTAGTATGGGGGCTGATGGCTACACCTTC. The encoded protein is CASSMGADGYTF.

Ten or more counts support this clonotype. This chain uses TRBV19 with TRBJ2-1, with D unclear. The V end lost 5 bases, the J end lost 1 base, and 9 bases lay between the germline ends. Germline V gene data show CDR1 as LNHDA and CDR2 as SQIVND (reference sequence). The CDR3 runs 14 residues. This chain's CDR3 is CASSPPRSYNEQFF. CDR3 nucleotides: TGTGCCAGTAGTCCCCCTCGTTCCTACAATGAGCAGTTCTTC.

This clonotype has more than one count but fewer than ten. A read error may be the cause here, since a much bigger clone is one base away. The genes are TRBV29-1 and TRBJ2-7, with D hard to call. Germline-derived CDR1 and CDR2 are SQVTM and ANQGSEA. The germline V and J ends were trimmed by 4 bases and 4 bases, with 11 bases remaining between them. CDR3 length: 12 amino acids. The CDR3 loop reads CSVGERNYEQYF. The CDR3 nucleotides are TGCAGCGTTGGAGAAAGGAATTACGAGCAGTACTTC.

This clonotype was seen ten or more times. The chain has TRBV28 and TRBJ1-5; 7 positions match TRBD1. The CDR3 totals 17 residues. V lost 5 bases to trimming and J lost 1 base; unmatched junction nucleotides: 11. Germline assignment: CDR1 MDHEN and CDR2 SYDVKM. In DNA, the CDR3 is TGTGCCAGCAGTATTCTTCCAGGGGGAGGAAGCAATCAGCCCCAGCATTTT. Translation: CASSILPGGGSNQPQHF.

In its sample, this clonotype was seen a few times. V gene TRBV20-1 combines with J gene TRBJ2-2; the match to TRBD2 covers 9 bases. Losses at the gene ends were 3 bases for V and 6 bases for J; bases not matched to a gene: 5. The CDR3 covers 14 residues. Germline lookup yields CDR1 DFQATT and CDR2 SNEGSKA (reference sequence). CDR3 nucleotides: TGCAGTGCTAGTTTAGCGGGAGTATCCGGGGAGCTGTTTTTT. It yields the protein CSASLAGVSGELFF.

V and J are TRBV29-1 and TRBJ2-7; tentative D call: TRBD1 (6 bases). The CDR3 has 11 residues. V lost 7 bases and J 3 bases, leaving 10 bases between the germline ends. The V gene's germline CDR1 is SQVTM and CDR2 ANQGSEA. CDR3 residues: CSAKDSYEQYF. Written as DNA, the CDR3 is TGCAGCGCCAAGGACAGCTACGAGCAGTACTTC.

CDR3 sequence reads: CASRGTSGRAYNEQFF. The CDR3 nucleotides are TGTGCCAGCAGAGGGACTAGCGGGAGGGCCTACAATGAGCAGTTCTTC. This rearrangement joins TRBV2 to TRBJ2-1; 16 positions agree with TRBD2. Trimming at V came to 6 bases and at J to 2 bases, leaving 1 base not matched to a gene. Germline CDR1 reads SNHLY; CDR2 reads FYNNEI. The CDR3 covers 16 residues.

V is TRBV13 and J is TRBJ2-6; D is uncertain. The V and J ends lost 5 bases and 0 bases respectively, with 23 bases between them. The V gene's germline CDR1 is PRHDT and CDR2 FYEKMQ (reference sequence). There are 20 residues in the CDR3. The CDR3 coding sequence is TGTGCCAGCAGCCCCTCGGACCCGCTTGAAGCCAGCTCTGGGGCCAACGTCCTGACTTTC. Translating it yields CASSPSDPLEASSGANVLTF.

This clonotype was detected ten times or more. This rearrangement joins TRBV11-2 to TRBJ2-7; D unclear. This CDR3 is 15 amino acids long. Germline V gene data show CDR1 as SGHAT and CDR2 as FQNNGV. Deletions cut 5 bases from V and 2 bases from J, with 16 bases between. This CDR3 is CASSLPRAVPYEQYF. The CDR3 bases are TGTGCCAGCAGCCTGCCCCGAGCCGTTCCCTACGAGCAGTACTTC.

This clonotype has more than one count but fewer than ten. The J gene is TRBJ1-5, the V gene TRBV27; D perhaps matches TRBD1 (5 bases). Trimming pared 6 bases from V and 7 bases from J, leaving 19 bases between. This CDR3 is built from 15 residues. Germline V gives CDR1 MNHEY, CDR2 SMNVEV (reference sequence). In DNA, the CDR3 is TGTGCCAGCAGCCCCGCCCCAGGGATGGGGCAGCCCCAGCATTTT. Protein product: CASSPAPGMGQPQHF.

With respect to this clonotype: A clone one base away is much larger, so this may be a read error. This rearrangement joins TRBV2 to TRBJ2-7; 14 bases fit TRBD2. Germline lookup yields CDR1 SNHLY and CDR2 FYNNEI. This CDR3 spans 13 amino acids. V lost 9 bases to trimming and J lost 6 bases; unmatched junction nucleotides: 4. The CDR3 spells CASGTSGSCEQYF. Here the CDR3 DNA reads TGTGCCAGTGGGACTAGCGGGAGCTGCGAGCAGTACTTC.

This clonotype was detected many times. CDR3 sequence: CSAPLDLVSYEQYF. CDR3 in DNA: TGCAGTGCTCCACTTGATCTCGTCTCCTACGAGCAGTACTTC. J is TRBJ2-7 and V is TRBV20-1; no definite D call. CDR3 length: 14 residues. V was shortened by 5 bases and J by 0 bases, with 14 bases between the two germline ends. Germline loops: CDR1 DFQATT, CDR2 SNEGSKA (reference sequence).